The following is a T cell receptor beta chain sequence with its context. Using immunoSEQ multiplex PCR, the repertoire was profiled, and TCRdb retains in-frame clones only, with some absent. Of some 41,000 clones detected, roughly 94% appear once; the ten largest clones hold 1.9%. The record originates from a study of T cells in tuberculosis. The germline V gene encodes CDR1 SEHNR and CDR2 FQNEAQ (reference sequence). The germline V and J ends were trimmed by 4 bases and 2 bases, with 18 bases remaining between them. This CDR3 comprises 18 residues. The TCR sequence derives from a donor aged 10-29 years with latent tuberculosis or without tuberculosis infection. Some clones in this sample may be carry-over from other donors' samples. Sequenced input: PBMCs. The J gene is TRBJ2-6, the V gene TRBV7-9; D might be TRBD2 (5 bases). The CDR3 region has the DNA TGTGCCAGCAGCTCGACCTTGGCGGGTTCTCCTGGGGCCAACGTCCTGACTTTC. This encodes CASSSTLAGSPGANVLTF.